Listed here is a single T cell receptor beta chain. The method was immunoSEQ multiplex PCR; TCRdb's version includes in-frame clones alone and lacks a portion of them. The table shows more than 5,000 clones, with approximately 85% occurring only once. Sample time point: recipient sample about 28 days before transplant, after cytoreduction. Germline CDR1 is SGHTA and CDR2 is FQGTGA. This CDR3 region has 14 residues. V lost 2 bases and J lost 7; bases outside the gene matches: 5. The entry originates in a study of T cell clonotyping in hematopoietic cell transplantation. This TCR came from a man aged 55-75 years with acute myeloid leukemia. Some clones in this sample may be carry-over from other donors' samples. The material sequenced was peripheral blood mononuclear cells, taken before stem cell transplant. The chain employs TRBV7-3 and TRBJ2-1; 7 bases are a match to TRBD2. CDR3 DNA sequence: TGTGCCAGCAGCTTAGGGAGGGGTAGGAATGAGCAGTTCTTC. As protein: CASSLGRGRNEQFF.